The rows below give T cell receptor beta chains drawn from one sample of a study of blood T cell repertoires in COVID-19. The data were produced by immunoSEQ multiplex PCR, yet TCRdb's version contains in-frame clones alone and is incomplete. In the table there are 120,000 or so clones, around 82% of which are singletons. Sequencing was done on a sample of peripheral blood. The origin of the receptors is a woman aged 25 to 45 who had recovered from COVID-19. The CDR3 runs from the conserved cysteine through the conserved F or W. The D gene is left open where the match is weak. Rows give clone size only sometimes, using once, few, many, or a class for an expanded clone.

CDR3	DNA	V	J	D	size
CASSEASTGGQGYTF	TGTGCCAGCAGTGAAGCGTCTACAGGGGGCCAAGGCTACACCTTC	TRBV6-1	TRBJ1-2	TRBD1	NA
CASRFGTSGRRSYNEQFF	TGCGCCAGCCGTTTTGGGACTAGCGGGAGGAGGTCCTACAATGAGCAGTTCTTC	TRBV10-2	TRBJ2-1	TRBD2	few
CASSGSTGGNQPQHF	TGTGCCAGCAGCGGCTCAACAGGGGGCAATCAGCCCCAGCATTTT	TRBV7-9	TRBJ1-5	TRBD1	NA
CASSATGVGNYGYTF	TGTGCCAGCAGCGCGACAGGGGTGGGGAATTATGGCTACACCTTC	TRBV5-6	TRBJ1-2	TRBD1	NA
CAIRLAGNEQFF	TGTGCCATCAGATTAGCGGGGAATGAGCAGTTCTTC	TRBV10-3	TRBJ2-1	TRBD2	NA
CASFTGQSGSPLHF	TGTGCCAGTTTTACGGGACAGTCGGGATCACCCCTCCACTTT	TRBV19	TRBJ1-6	TRBD1	NA
CARGITGTGTGANVLTF	TGTGCCAGGGGGATTACCGGGACAGGGACCGGGGCCAACGTCCTGACTTTC	TRBV2	TRBJ2-6	TRBD1	NA
CASSAGQGEGGYTF	TGCGCCAGCAGCGCTGGACAGGGGGAAGGCGGCTACACCTTC	TRBV5-1	TRBJ1-2	TRBD1	once
CASISWARGQFF	TGTGCCAGCATCTCTTGGGCTCGGGGGCAGTTCTTC	TRBV12-3/TRBV12-4	TRBJ2-1	NA	NA
CASSITSGVLGIEQFF	TGTGCCAGTAGTATAACTAGCGGGGTGTTAGGCATTGAGCAGTTCTTC	TRBV19	TRBJ2-1	TRBD2	NA
CASSATSGITDTQYF	TGTGCCAGCAGCGCCACTAGCGGGATCACAGATACGCAGTATTTT	TRBV9	TRBJ2-3	TRBD2	NA
CSVVRTGKDTEAFF	TGCAGCGTTGTTAGGACAGGGAAGGACACTGAAGCTTTCTTT	TRBV29-1	TRBJ1-1	TRBD1	NA
CASSPAGGGGETQYF	TGCGCCAGCAGCCCGGCCGGGGGGGGAGGAGAGACCCAGTACTTC	TRBV5-1	TRBJ2-5	TRBD2	NA